Below, one T cell receptor (beta chain) is given with its context. The data belong to a study of blood T cells in healthy people across ages. Trimming took off 5 bases at V and 6 bases at J, with 11 bases between the two ends. Germline CDR1 SGHTA, CDR2 FQGNSA. This CDR3 region has 13 residues. Then a second PCR, running about 6 to 11 cycles, was carried out with a sample-barcoded 5' primer and a J-beta primer mix. TCRdb re-derived calls from the 5' RACE reads in MiXCR, one entry per CDR3 protein. Here the sample spans over a million distinct CDR3 sequences, less than 45% being singletons. Sequencing was carried out using blood. This clonotype was obtained from a woman aged 18-35 years in good health. V usage is TRBV7-2 and J usage is TRBJ1-5; the D gene is possibly TRBD1 (5 bases). The CDR3 loop reads CASSPQETQPQHF. Here the CDR3 DNA reads TGTGCCAGCAGCCCACAGGAGACTCAGCCCCAGCATTTT.